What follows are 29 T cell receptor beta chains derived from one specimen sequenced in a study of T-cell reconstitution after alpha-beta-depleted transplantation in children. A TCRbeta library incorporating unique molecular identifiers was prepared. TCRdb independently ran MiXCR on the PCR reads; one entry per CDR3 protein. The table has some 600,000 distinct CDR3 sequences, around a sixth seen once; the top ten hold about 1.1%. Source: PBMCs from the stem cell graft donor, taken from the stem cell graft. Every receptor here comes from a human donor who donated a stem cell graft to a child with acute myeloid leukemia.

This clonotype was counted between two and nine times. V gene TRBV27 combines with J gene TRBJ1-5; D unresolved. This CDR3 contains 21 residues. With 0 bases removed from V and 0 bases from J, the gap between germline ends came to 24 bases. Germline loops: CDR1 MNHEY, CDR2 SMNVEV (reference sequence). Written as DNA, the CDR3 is TGTGCCAGCAGTTTATCTAGCGGGAAAGGTCTCTCTGGGGTTAGCAATCAGCCCCAGCATTTT. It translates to CASSLSSGKGLSGVSNQPQHF.

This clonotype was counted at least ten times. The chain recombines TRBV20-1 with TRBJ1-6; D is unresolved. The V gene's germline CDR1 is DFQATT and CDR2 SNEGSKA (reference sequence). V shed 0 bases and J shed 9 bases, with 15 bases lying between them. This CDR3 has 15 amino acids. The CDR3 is CSARDRRQGSSPLHF. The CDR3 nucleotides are TGCAGTGCTAGAGATCGAAGACAAGGCTCTTCACCCCTCCACTTT.

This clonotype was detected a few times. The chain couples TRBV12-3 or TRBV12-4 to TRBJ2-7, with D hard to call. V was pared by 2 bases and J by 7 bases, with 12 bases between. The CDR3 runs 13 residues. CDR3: CASSLRAASEQYF. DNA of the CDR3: TGTGCCAGCAGTTTACGGGCGGCTTCGGAGCAGTACTTC.

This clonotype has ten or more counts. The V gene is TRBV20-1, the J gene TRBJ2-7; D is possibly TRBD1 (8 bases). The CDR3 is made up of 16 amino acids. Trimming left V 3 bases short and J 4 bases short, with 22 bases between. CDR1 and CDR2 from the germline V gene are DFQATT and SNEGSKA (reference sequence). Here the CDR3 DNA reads TGCAGTGCTAGGGGATTAGGACAGGGAGGGGAGTACGAGCAGTACTTC. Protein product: CSARGLGQGGEYEQYF.

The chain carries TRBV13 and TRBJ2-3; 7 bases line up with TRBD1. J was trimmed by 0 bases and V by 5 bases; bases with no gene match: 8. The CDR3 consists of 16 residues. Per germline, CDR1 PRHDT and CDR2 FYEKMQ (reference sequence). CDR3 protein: CASSTRQGPSTDTQYF. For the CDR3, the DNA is TGTGCCAGCAGCACCCGACAGGGACCTAGCACAGATACGCAGTATTTT.

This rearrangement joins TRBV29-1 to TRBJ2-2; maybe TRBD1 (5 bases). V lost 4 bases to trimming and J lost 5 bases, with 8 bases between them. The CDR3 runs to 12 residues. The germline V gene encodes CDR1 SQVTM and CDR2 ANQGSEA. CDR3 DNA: TGCAGCGTTGCCCGGACAACCGGGGAGCTGTTTTTT. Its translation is CSVARTTGELFF.

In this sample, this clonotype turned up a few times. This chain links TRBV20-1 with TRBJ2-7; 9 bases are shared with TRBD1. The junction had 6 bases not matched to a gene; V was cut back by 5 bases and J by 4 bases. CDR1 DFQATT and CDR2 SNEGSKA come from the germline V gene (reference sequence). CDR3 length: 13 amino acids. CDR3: CSAGQGPPYEQYF. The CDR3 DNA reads TGCAGTGCTGGACAGGGGCCACCTTACGAGCAGTACTTC.

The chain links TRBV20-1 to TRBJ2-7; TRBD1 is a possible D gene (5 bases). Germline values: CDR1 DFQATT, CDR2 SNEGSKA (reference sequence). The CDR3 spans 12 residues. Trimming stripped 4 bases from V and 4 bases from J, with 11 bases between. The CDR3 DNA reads TGCAGTGCTAACCAGGACAAGTACGAGCAGTACGTC. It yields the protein CSANQDKYEQYV.

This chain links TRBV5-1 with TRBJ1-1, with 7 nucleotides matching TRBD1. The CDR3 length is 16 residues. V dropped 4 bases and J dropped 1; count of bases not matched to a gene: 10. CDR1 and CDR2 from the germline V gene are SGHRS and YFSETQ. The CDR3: CASSMTGLRGNTEAFF. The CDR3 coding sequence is TGCGCCAGCAGCATGACAGGGTTAAGGGGGAACACTGAAGCTTTCTTT.

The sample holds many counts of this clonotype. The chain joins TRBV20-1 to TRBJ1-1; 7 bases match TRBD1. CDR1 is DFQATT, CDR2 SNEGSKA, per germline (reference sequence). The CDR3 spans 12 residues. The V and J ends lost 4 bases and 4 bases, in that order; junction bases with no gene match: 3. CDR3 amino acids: CSANRGSTEAFF. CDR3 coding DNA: TGCAGTGCTAACAGGGGAAGCACTGAAGCTTTCTTT.

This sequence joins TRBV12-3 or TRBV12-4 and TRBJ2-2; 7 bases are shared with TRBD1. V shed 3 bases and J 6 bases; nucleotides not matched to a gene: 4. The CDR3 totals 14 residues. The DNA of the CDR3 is TGTGCCAGCAGTTTCTACAGGGGAGCCGGGGAGCTGTTTTTT. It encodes CASSFYRGAGELFF.

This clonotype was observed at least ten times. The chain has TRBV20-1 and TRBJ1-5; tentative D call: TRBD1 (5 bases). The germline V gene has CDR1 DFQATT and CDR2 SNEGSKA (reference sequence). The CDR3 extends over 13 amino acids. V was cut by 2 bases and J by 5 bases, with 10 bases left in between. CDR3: CSARSTGDQPQHF. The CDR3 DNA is TGCAGTGCTAGATCCACAGGAGATCAGCCCCAGCATTTT.

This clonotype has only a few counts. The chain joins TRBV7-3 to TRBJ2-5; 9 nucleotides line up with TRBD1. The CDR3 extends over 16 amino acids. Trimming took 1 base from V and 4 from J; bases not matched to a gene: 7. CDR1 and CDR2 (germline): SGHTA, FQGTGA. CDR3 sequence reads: CASSLNDRGAGETQYF. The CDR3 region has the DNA TGTGCCAGCAGCTTAAATGACAGGGGGGCCGGAGAGACCCAGTACTTC.

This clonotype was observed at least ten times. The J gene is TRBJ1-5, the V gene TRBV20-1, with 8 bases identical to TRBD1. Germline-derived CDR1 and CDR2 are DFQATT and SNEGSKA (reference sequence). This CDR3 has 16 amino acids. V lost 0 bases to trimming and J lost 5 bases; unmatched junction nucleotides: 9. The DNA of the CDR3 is TGCAGTGCTAGAGAGAATCCCCAGGGGGCTTATCAGCCCCAGCATTTT. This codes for CSARENPQGAYQPQHF.

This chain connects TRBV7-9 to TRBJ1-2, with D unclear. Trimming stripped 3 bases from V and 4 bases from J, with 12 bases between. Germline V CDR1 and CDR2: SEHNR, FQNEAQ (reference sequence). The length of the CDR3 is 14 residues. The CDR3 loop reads CASSFEAAVYGYTF. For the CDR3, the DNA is TGTGCCAGCAGCTTCGAGGCAGCAGTCTATGGCTACACCTTC.

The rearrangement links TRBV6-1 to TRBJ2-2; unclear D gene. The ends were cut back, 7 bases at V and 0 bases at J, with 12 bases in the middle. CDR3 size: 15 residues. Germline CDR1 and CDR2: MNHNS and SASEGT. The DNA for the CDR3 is TGTGCCAGCAAACCAGAGATTACGAACACCGGGGAGCTGTTTTTT. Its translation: CASKPEITNTGELFF.

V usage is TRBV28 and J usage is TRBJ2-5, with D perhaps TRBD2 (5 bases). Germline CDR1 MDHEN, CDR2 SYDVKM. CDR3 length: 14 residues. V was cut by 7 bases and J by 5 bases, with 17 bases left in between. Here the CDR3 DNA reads TGTGCCAGCACCTCAAGGTGGCAGCGGGAGACCCAGTACTTC. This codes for CASTSRWQRETQYF.

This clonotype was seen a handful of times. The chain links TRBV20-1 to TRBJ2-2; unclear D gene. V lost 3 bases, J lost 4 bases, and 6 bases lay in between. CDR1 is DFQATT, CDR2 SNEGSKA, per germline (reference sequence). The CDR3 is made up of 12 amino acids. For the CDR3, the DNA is TGCAGTGCTAGGGTAACCACCGGGGAGCTGTTTTTT. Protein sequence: CSARVTTGELFF.

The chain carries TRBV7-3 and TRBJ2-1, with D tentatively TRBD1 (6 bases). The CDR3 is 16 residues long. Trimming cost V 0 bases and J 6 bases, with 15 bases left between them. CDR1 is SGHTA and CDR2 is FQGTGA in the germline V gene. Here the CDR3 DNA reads TGTGCCAGCAGCTTAACGGGGGACAAAGGGGCCAATGAGCAGTTCTTC. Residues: CASSLTGDKGANEQFF. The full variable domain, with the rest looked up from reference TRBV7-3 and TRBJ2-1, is GAGVSQTPSNKVTEKGKYVELRCDPISGHTALYWYRQSLGQGPEFLIYFQGTGAADDSGLPNDRFFAVRPEGSVSTLKIQRTERGDSAVYLCASSLTGDKGANEQFFGPGTRLTVL.

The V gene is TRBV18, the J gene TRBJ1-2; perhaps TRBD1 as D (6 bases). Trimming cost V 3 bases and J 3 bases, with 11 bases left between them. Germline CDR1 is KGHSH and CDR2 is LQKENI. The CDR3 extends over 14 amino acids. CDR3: CASSPSGADYGYTF. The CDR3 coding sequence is TGTGCCAGCTCACCTTCGGGGGCCGACTATGGCTACACCTTC.

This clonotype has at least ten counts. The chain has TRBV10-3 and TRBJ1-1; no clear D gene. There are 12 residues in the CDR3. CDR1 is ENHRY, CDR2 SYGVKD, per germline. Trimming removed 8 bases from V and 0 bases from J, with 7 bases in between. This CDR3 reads CAIGEMNTEAFF. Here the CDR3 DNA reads TGTGCCATCGGCGAGATGAACACTGAAGCTTTCTTT.

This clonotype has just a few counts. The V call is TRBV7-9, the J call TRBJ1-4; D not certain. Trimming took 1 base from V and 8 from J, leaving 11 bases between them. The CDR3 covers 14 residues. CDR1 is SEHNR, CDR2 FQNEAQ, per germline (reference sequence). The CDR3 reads CASSLDESREKLFF. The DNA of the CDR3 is TGTGCCAGCAGCTTAGATGAATCTCGGGAAAAACTGTTTTTT.

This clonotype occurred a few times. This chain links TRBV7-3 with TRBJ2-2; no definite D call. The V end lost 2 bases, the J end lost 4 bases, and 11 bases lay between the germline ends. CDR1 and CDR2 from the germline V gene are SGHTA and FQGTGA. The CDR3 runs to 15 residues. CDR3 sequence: CASSLLGSGTGELFF. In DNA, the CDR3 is TGTGCCAGCAGCTTACTCGGGTCGGGCACCGGGGAGCTGTTTTTT.

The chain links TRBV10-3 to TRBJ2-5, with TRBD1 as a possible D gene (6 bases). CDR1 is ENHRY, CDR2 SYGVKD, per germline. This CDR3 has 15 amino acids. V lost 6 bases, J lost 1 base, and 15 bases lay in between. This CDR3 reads CAISPRGRPQETQYF. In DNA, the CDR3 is TGTGCCATCAGCCCCAGGGGCAGACCCCAAGAGACCCAGTACTTC.

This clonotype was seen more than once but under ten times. DNA of the CDR3: TGTGCCAGCAGCCCCTACGAGGGCGGAGCACTCCAAGAGACCCAGTACTTC. It specifies CASSPYEGGALQETQYF. The chain carries TRBV7-8 and TRBJ2-5; D perhaps matches TRBD2 (5 bases). This CDR3 region has 17 residues. Trimming stripped 5 bases from V and 1 base from J, with 20 bases between. Germline CDR1 is SGHVS and CDR2 is FQNEAQ.

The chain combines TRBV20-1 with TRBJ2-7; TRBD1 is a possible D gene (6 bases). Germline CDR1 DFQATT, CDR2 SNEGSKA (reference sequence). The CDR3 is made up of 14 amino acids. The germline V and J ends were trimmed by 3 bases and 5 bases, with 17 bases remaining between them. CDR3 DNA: TGCAGTGCTAGGCAGGGGCGGTTTGTAGACGAGCAGTACGTC. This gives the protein CSARQGRFVDEQYV.

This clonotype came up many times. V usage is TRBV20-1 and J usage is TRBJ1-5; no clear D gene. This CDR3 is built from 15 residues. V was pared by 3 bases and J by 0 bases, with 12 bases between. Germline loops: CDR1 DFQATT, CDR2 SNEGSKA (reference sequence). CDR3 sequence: CSASVRPSSNQPQHF. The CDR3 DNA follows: TGCAGTGCTAGTGTGAGGCCCAGTAGCAATCAGCCCCAGCATTTT.

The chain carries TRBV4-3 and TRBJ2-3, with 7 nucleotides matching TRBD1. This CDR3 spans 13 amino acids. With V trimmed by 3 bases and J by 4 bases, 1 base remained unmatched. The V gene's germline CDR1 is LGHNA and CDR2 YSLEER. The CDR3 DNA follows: TGCGCCAGCAGCCATGACAGGGCAGATACGCAGTATTTT. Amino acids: CASSHDRADTQYF.

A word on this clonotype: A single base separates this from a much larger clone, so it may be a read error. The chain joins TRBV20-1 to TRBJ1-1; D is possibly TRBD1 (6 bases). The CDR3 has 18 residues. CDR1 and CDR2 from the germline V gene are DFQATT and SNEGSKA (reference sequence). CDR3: CCARAVTGPVVSNTEAFF. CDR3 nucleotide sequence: TGCTGTGCTAGAGCTGTTACAGGGCCGGTAGTTAGCAACACTGAAGCTTTCTTT.